This TCR beta chain is drawn from a study of T cell repertoires in cytomegalovirus infection. About the research overall: It was recently identified HLA-C-restricted and well-studied HLA-B-restricted CMV epitopes that the study used.

Concerning this clonotype itself: Its target is unknown.

TCRdb analysed the reads with MiXCR anew, one entry per CDR3 protein. In the table there are about 830,000 distinct CDR3 sequences, around a third of which are singletons. The CDR3 runs to 16 residues. The germline V gene has CDR1 MGHRA and CDR2 YSYEKL. With V trimmed by 3 bases and J by 0 bases, 5 bases remained unmatched. The receptor was derived from a human donor in good health (CMV status not recorded). Some clones in this sample may be carry-over from other donors' samples. Sequencing used cultured CD8+ T cells from PBMCs, obtained from culture after CMV antigen stimulation. The chain joins TRBV4-1 to TRBJ2-1; 7 bases match TRBD2. CDR3 coding DNA: TGCGCCAGCAGCCACCCAGCGGGGAGCTCCTACAATGAGCAGTTCTTC. The encoded protein is CASSHPAGSSYNEQFF.